A single T cell receptor (beta chain) is shown here with its context. Germline and junction disagree at one end, which may indicate a read error. These data belong to a study of T cell repertoires in cytomegalovirus infection. In TCRdb, the reads were re-called with MiXCR into one record per CDR3 protein. The sample yields about 450,000 distinct CDR3 sequences, 25% to 40% seen once. The CDR3 sequence is 9 residues long. Germline V CDR1 and CDR2: MNHEY, SVGAGI. Specimen: PBMCs. V usage is TRBV6-5 and J usage is TRBJ2-7; D call uncertain. The receptor was derived from a human donor in good health (CMV status not recorded). Some clones in this sample may be carry-over from other donors' samples. CDR3 protein: CASVPPLIF. CDR3 sequence (DNA): TGTGCCAGCGTCCCCCCCCTAATCTTC.